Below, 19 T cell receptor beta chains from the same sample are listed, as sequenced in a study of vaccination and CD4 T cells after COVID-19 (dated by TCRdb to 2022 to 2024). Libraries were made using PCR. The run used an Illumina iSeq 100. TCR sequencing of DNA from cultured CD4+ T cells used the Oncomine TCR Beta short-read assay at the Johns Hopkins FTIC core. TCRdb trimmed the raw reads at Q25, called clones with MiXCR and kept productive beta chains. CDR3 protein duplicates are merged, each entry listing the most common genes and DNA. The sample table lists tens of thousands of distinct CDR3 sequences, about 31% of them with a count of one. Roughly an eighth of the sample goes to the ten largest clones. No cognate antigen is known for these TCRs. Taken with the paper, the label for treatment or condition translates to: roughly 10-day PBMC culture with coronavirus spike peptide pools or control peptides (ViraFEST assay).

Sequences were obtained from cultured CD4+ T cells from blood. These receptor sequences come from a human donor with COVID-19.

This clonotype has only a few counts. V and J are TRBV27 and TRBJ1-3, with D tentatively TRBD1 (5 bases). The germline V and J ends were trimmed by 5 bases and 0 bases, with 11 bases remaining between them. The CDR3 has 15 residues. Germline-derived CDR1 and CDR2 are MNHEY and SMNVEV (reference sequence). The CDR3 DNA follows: TGTGCCAGCAGTAGCGGGACTCTCTCTGGAAACACCATATATTTT. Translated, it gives CASSSGTLSGNTIYF.

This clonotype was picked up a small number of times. The CDR3 spells CASSPPGGNQPQHF. The CDR3 DNA reads TGTGCCAGCAGTCCCCCTGGGGGAAATCAGCCCCAGCATTTT. The chain joins TRBV6-1 to TRBJ1-5; possible D gene TRBD1, 5 bases. The CDR3 is made up of 14 amino acids. Germline CDR1 is MNHNS and CDR2 is SASEGT. V was shortened by 5 bases and J by 4 bases, with 12 bases between the two germline ends.

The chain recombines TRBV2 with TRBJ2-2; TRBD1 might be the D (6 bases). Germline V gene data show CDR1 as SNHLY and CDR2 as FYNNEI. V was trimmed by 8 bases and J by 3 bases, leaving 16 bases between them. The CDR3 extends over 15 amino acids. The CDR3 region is CASRRDRSYTGELFF. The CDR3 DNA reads TGTGCCAGCCGACGAGACAGGAGCTACACCGGGGAGCTGTTTTTT. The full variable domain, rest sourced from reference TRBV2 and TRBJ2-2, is EPEVTQTPSHQVTQMGQEVILRCVPISNHLYFYWYRQILGQKVEFLVSFYNNEISEKSEIFDDQFSVERPDGSNFTLKIRSTKLEDSAMYFCASRRDRSYTGELFFGEGSRLTVL.

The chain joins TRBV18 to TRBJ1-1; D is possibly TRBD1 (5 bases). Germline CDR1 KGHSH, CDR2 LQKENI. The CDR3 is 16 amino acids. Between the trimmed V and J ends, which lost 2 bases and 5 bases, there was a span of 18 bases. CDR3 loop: CASSPSVLGAGTEAFF. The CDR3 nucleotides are TGTGCCAGCTCACCATCAGTTCTAGGGGCAGGGACTGAAGCTTTCTTT.

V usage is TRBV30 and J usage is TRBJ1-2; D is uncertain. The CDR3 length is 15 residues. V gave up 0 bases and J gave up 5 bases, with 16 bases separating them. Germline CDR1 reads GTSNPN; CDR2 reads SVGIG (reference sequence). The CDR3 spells CAWSVKWDPRYGYTF. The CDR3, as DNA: TGTGCCTGGAGTGTAAAGTGGGATCCGCGGTATGGCTACACCTTC.

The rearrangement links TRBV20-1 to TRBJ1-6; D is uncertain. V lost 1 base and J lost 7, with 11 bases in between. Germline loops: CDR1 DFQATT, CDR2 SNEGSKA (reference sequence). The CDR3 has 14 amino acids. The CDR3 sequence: CSARADLGNSPLHF. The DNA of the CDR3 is TGCAGTGCTAGAGCGGACTTAGGAAATTCACCCCTCCACTTT.

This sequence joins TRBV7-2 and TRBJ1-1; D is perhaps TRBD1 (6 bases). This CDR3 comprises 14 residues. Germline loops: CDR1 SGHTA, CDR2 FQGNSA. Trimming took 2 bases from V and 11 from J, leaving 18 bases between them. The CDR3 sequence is CASSLPTFRGTAFF. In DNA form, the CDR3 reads TGTGCCAGCAGCTTACCAACCTTCAGGGGTACGGCTTTCTTT. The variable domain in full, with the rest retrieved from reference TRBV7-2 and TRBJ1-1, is GAGVSQSPSNKVTEKGKDVELRCDPISGHTALYWYRQSLGQGLEFLIYFQGNSAPDKSGLPSDRFSAERTGGSVSTLTIQRTQQEDSAVYLCASSLPTFRGTAFFGQGTRLTVV.

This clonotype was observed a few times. The CDR3 reads CASRGLGSPLHF. CDR3 DNA: TGTGCCAGCAGGGGTCTGGGCTCACCCCTCCACTTT. The chain carries TRBV19 and TRBJ1-6; perhaps TRBD1 as D (6 bases). V was trimmed by 9 bases and J by 10 bases, leaving 13 bases between them. The germline V gene encodes CDR1 LNHDA and CDR2 SQIVND (reference sequence). CDR3 length: 12 residues. The full variable domain, its missing parts supplied by reference TRBV19 and TRBJ1-6, is DGGITQSPKYLFRKEGQNVTLSCEQNLNHDAMYWYRQDPGQGLRLIYYSQIVNDFQKGDIAEGYSVSREKKESFPLTVTSAQKNPTAFYLCASRGLGSPLHFGNGTRLTVT.

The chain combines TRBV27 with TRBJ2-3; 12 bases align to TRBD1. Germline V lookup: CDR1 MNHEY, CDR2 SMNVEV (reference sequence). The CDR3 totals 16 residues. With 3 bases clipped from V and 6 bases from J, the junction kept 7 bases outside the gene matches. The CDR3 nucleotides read TGTGCCAGCAGTTTCCCCGGGACAGGGGGCGTTGATACGCAGTATTTT. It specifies CASSFPGTGGVDTQYF.

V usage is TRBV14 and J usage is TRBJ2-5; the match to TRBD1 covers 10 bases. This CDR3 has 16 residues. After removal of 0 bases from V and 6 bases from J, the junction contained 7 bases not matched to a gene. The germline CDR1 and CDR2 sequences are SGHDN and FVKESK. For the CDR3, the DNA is TGTGCCAGCAGCCAAGAAGGGCGGGACAGGGGTAAGACCCAGTACTTC. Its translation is CASSQEGRDRGKTQYF.

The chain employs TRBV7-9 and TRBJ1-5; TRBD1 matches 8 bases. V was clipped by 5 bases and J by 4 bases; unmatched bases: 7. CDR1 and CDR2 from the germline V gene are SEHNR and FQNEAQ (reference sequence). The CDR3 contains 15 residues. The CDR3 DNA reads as TGTGCCAGCAGCCCGCGTGGGGACAGGAATCAGCCCCAGCATTTT. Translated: CASSPRGDRNQPQHF.

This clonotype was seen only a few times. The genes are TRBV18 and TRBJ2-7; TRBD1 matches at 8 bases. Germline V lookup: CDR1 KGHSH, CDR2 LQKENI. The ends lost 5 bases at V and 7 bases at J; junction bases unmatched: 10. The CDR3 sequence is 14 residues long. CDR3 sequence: CASSLARGQDEQYF. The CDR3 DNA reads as TGTGCCAGCTCATTGGCCAGGGGGCAAGATGAGCAGTACTTC. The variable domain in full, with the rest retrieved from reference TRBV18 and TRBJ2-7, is NAGVMQNPRHLVRRRGQEARLRCSPMKGHSHVYWYRQLPEEGLKFMVYLQKENIIDESGMPKERFSAEFPKEGPSILRIQQVVRGDSAAYFCASSLARGQDEQYFGPGTRLTVT.

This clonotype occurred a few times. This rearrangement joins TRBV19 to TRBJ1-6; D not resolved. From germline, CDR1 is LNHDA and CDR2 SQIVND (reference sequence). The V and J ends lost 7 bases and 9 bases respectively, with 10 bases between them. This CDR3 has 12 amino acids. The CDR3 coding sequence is TGTGCCAGTACCACGATGGGTTCACCCCTCCACTTT. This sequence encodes CASTTMGSPLHF.

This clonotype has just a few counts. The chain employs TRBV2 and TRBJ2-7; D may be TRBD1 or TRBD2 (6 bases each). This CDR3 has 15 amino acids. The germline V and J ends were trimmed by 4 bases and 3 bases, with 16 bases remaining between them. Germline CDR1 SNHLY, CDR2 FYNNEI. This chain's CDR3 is CASSGGGPTYYEQYF. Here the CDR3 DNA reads TGTGCCAGCAGTGGAGGGGGGCCGACCTACTACGAGCAGTACTTC. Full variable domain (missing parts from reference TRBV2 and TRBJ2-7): EPEVTQTPSHQVTQMGQEVILRCVPISNHLYFYWYRQILGQKVEFLVSFYNNEISEKSEIFDDQFSVERPDGSNFTLKIRSTKLEDSAMYFCASSGGGPTYYEQYFGPGTRLTVT.

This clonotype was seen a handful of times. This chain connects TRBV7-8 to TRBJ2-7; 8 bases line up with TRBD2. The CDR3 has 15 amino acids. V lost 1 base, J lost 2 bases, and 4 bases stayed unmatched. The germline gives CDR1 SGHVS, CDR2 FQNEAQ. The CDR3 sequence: CASSLEGLGAYEQYF. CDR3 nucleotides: TGTGCCAGCAGCTTAGAGGGACTAGGGGCCTACGAGCAGTACTTC. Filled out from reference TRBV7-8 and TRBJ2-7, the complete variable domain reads GAGVSQSPRYKVAKRGQDVALRCDPISGHVSLFWYQQALGQGPEFLTYFQNEAQLDKSGLPSDRFFAERPEGSVSTLKIQRTQQEDSAVYLCASSLEGLGAYEQYFGPGTRLTVT.

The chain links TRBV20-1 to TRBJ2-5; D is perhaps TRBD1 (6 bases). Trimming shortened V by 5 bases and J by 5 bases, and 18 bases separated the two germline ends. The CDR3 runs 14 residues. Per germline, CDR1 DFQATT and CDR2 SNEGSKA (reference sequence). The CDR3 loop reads CSAVTGSSRETQYF. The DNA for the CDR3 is TGCAGTGCTGTCACAGGGTCCTCTCGGGAGACCCAGTACTTC.

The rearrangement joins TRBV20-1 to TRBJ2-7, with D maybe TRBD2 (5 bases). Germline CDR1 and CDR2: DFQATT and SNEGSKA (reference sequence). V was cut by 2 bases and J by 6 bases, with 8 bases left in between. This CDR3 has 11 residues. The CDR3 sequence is CSARRRGEQYF. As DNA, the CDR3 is TGCAGTGCTAGAAGACGGGGCGAGCAGTACTTC.

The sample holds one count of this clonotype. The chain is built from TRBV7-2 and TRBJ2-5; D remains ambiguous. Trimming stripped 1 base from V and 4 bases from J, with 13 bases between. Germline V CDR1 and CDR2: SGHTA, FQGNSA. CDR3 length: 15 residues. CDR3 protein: CASSLGSAVRETQYF. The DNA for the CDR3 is TGTGCCAGCAGCTTAGGTTCGGCGGTCCGAGAGACCCAGTACTTC.

The CDR3 region is CASSEWGGQHTEAFF. As DNA, the CDR3 is TGTGCCAGCAGTGAATGGGGGGGCCAGCACACTGAAGCTTTCTTT. V gene TRBV2 combines with J gene TRBJ1-1, with a tentative D call TRBD1 (6 bases). There are 15 residues in the CDR3. The germline gives CDR1 SNHLY, CDR2 FYNNEI. V dropped 2 bases and J dropped 3 bases, with 13 bases sitting between them. The full variable domain, with the rest looked up from reference TRBV2 and TRBJ1-1, is EPEVTQTPSHQVTQMGQEVILRCVPISNHLYFYWYRQILGQKVEFLVSFYNNEISEKSEIFDDQFSVERPDGSNFTLKIRSTKLEDSAMYFCASSEWGGQHTEAFFGQGTRLTVV.